The rows below give T cell receptor beta chains drawn from one sample of a study of blood T cell repertoires in COVID-19. The table came from immunoSEQ multiplex PCR; TCRdb's copy has only in-frame clones and leaves some out. The data contain about 170,000 clones, about 74% of them singletons. Sequencing was performed on peripheral blood. These receptors were obtained from a man in his 60s with acute or convalescent COVID-19. Both conserved end residues are part of each CDR3. D genes are given only for firm matches. Clone size is shown for a subset of rows, as once, few, many or a class of expanded clone.

abundance	j_gene	v_gene	d_gene	CDR3aa	CDR3nt
once	TRBJ2-7	TRBV10-3	NA	CAIRGGGDEQYF	TGTGCCATCCGGGGCGGGGGCGACGAGCAGTACTTC
NA	TRBJ1-5	TRBV19	TRBD1	CASSLTGGRQPQHF	TGTGCCAGTAGCCTAACAGGGGGAAGGCAGCCCCAGCATTTT
NA	TRBJ2-7	TRBV19	NA	CASSIATTAYEQYF	TGTGCCAGTAGTATAGCTACGACAGCCTACGAGCAGTACTTC
NA	TRBJ2-5	TRBV12-3/TRBV12-4	NA	CASSLSTRETQYF	TGTGCCAGCAGTTTAAGCACCCGAGAGACCCAGTACTTC
few	TRBJ2-7	TRBV11-2	NA	CATEARTETYEQYF	TGTGCCACCGAAGCACGTACAGAAACCTACGAGCAGTACTTC
NA	TRBJ1-2	TRBV2	TRBD1	CASRGQGARFNGYTF	TGTGCCAGCAGAGGACAGGGGGCTAGATTTAATGGCTACACCTTC
once	TRBJ2-5	TRBV5-8	TRBD1	CASSSTGVLQETQYF	TGTGCCAGCAGCTCAACAGGGGTCCTGCAGGAGACCCAGTACTTC
NA	TRBJ2-7	TRBV5-6	NA	CASSSSYEQYF	TGTGCCAGCAGTTCGTCCTACGAGCAGTACTTC
NA	TRBJ2-3	TRBV5-1	NA	CASSPPLGGATDTQYF	TGCGCCAGCAGCCCCCCCCTTGGAGGGGCCACAGATACGCAGTATTTT
NA	TRBJ1-5	TRBV6-5	TRBD1	CASRLTGDSNQPQHF	TGTGCCAGCAGGTTGACAGGGGATAGCAATCAGCCCCAGCATTTT
NA	TRBJ1-1	TRBV6-5	NA	CASSYGGGGNTEAFF	TGTGCCAGCAGTTACGGTGGGGGGGGGAACACTGAAGCTTTCTTT
NA	TRBJ2-7	TRBV5-5	NA	CASSLLSSYEQYF	TGTGCCAGCAGCTTACTAAGCTCCTACGAGCAGTACTTC
few	TRBJ2-6	TRBV30	NA	CAWRRRSSGANVLTF	TGTGCCTGGAGGCGTAGGAGCTCTGGGGCCAACGTCCTGACTTTC
NA	TRBJ1-3	TRBV7-8	NA	CASSLAGGNTIYF	TGTGCCAGCAGCTTGGCGGGTGGAAACACCATATATTTT
NA	TRBJ2-3	TRBV5-1	NA	CASSLNDKVTDTQYF	TGCGCCAGCAGCTTGAACGACAAAGTCACAGATACGCAGTATTTT
NA	TRBJ1-5	TRBV6-6	TRBD1	CASSTWTGSSNQPQHF	TGTGCCAGCAGTACTTGGACAGGGTCTAGCAATCAGCCCCAGCATTTT
NA	TRBJ1-2	TRBV25-1	NA	CASSEIAGQPYGYTF	TGTGCCAGCAGTGAAATCGCTGGACAGCCCTATGGCTACACCTTC
once	TRBJ2-1	TRBV3-1/TRBV3-2	TRBD1	CASSQSLAGGSDEQFF	TGTGCCAGCAGCCAAAGTCTGGCAGGGGGCTCCGATGAGCAGTTCTTC
NA	TRBJ2-1	TRBV11-3	NA	CASSLRAGAGNEQFF	TGTGCCAGCAGCTTACGGGCAGGGGCGGGCAATGAGCAGTTCTTC
NA	TRBJ1-2	TRBV3-1/TRBV3-2	NA	CASSTPGRDYGYTF	TGTGCCAGCAGCACCCCCGGCAGGGACTATGGCTACACCTTC
NA	TRBJ2-4	TRBV30	NA	CAWSVRYWDSKNIQYF	TGTGCCTGGAGTGTACGATATTGGGACTCAAAAAACATTCAGTACTTC
NA	TRBJ1-5	TRBV19	TRBD1	CASSIPTGPQPQHF	TGTGCCAGTAGTATCCCGACAGGGCCTCAGCCCCAGCATTTT
NA	TRBJ2-2	TRBV2	TRBD1	CATKGQGASTGELFF	TGTGCCACCAAGGGACAGGGGGCGAGTACCGGGGAGCTGTTTTTT
NA	TRBJ1-6	TRBV6-5	TRBD1	CASSYSGQTGNSPLHF	TGTGCCAGCAGTTACTCGGGACAGACGGGAAATTCACCCCTCCACTTT
NA	TRBJ2-5	TRBV5-1	NA	CASSRGQETQYF	TGCGCCAGCAGCAGGGGCCAAGAGACCCAGTACTTC
NA	TRBJ1-5	TRBV19	NA	CASRGGWSNQPQHF	TGTGCCAGTAGGGGAGGCTGGAGCAATCAGCCCCAGCATTTT
NA	TRBJ1-2	TRBV5-1	TRBD1	CASSLETGSGYTF	TGCGCCAGCAGCTTGGAGACAGGGAGCGGCTACACCTTC
once	TRBJ2-7	TRBV6-1	NA	CASSERPPPGEQYF	TGTGCCAGCAGTGAAAGGCCGCCCCCGGGCGAGCAGTACTTC
NA	TRBJ2-1	TRBV5-1	TRBD1	CASSSRIRDRGRYNEQFF	TGCGCCAGCAGCTCGCGCATAAGGGACAGGGGGCGATACAATGAGCAGTTCTTC
once	TRBJ2-7	TRBV3-1/TRBV3-2	NA	CASSPTVYSYEQYF	TGTGCCAGCAGCCCTACAGTTTACTCCTACGAGCAGTACTTC